Listed below are T cell receptor beta chains from one sample, sequenced in a study of cytomegalovirus exposure and HLA in healthy donors. TCRdb keeps only in-frame clones here, not all; method: immunoSEQ multiplex PCR. The sample includes roughly 150,000 clones, roughly 89% seen only once; the top ten take roughly 4.2%. Source material: PBMCs. The receptors originated from a man between 18 and 35 years old in good health and CMV-seropositive. CDR3s include the opening cysteine and the closing phenylalanine or tryptophan. A D gene is named only where the DNA matches it firmly.

v_call: TRBV11-2
d_call: -
j_call: TRBJ2-4
cdr3_nt: TGTGCCAGCAGCTTAGCCATAGACAGAAACATTCAGTACTTC
cdr3_aa: CASSLAIDRNIQYF

v_call: TRBV5-1
d_call: TRBD1
j_call: TRBJ2-1
cdr3_nt: TGCGCCAGCAGTACCCGGGACAGGACAAACAATGAGCAGTTCTTC
cdr3_aa: CASSTRDRTNNEQFF

v_call: TRBV28
d_call: -
j_call: TRBJ2-7
cdr3_nt: TGTGCCAGCAGTAGTGGGGGCCTCTACGAGCAGTACTTC
cdr3_aa: CASSSGGLYEQYF

v_call: TRBV28
d_call: -
j_call: TRBJ2-7
cdr3_nt: TGTGCCAGCAGTTTATGGGAAGCCGACAGGACCTACGAGCAGTACTTC
cdr3_aa: CASSLWEADRTYEQYF

v_call: TRBV21-1
d_call: -
j_call: TRBJ2-7
cdr3_nt: TGTGCCAGCAGCAGGACAGGGAGGGGAGGGGTCGATTACGAGCAGTACTTC
cdr3_aa: CASSRTGRGGVDYEQYF

v_call: TRBV9
d_call: TRBD1
j_call: TRBJ1-3
cdr3_nt: TGTGCCAGCAGCGTAGCCTGGACAGGGCCTGGAAACACCATATATTTT
cdr3_aa: CASSVAWTGPGNTIYF

v_call: TRBV9
d_call: TRBD2
j_call: TRBJ2-1
cdr3_nt: TGTGCCAGCAGCGCAGAACTAGCGGGAGGTTATGGCAATGAGCAGTTCTTC
cdr3_aa: CASSAELAGGYGNEQFF

v_call: TRBV5-8
d_call: -
j_call: TRBJ2-6
cdr3_nt: TGTGCCAGCAGCTTTCTAGGGGTCTCTGGGGCCAACGTCCTGACTTTC
cdr3_aa: CASSFLGVSGANVLTF

v_call: TRBV28
d_call: TRBD2
j_call: TRBJ2-1
cdr3_nt: TGTGCCAGCAGTCGTAGCCTAGCGGGAGGGCTCAATGAGCAGTTCTTC
cdr3_aa: CASSRSLAGGLNEQFF

v_call: TRBV15
d_call: -
j_call: TRBJ2-3
cdr3_nt: TGTGCCACCGAACGGGGAATGGGCACAGATACGCAGTATTTT
cdr3_aa: CATERGMGTDTQYF

v_call: TRBV5-6
d_call: TRBD1
j_call: TRBJ2-3
cdr3_nt: TGTGCCAGCAGGTCTACAGGGGGCGATCTTGATACGCAGTATTTT
cdr3_aa: CASRSTGGDLDTQYF

v_call: TRBV6-1
d_call: -
j_call: TRBJ2-3
cdr3_nt: TGTGCCAGCAGTGTACGGGCAGGGGGGCTCACAGATACGCAGTATTTT
cdr3_aa: CASSVRAGGLTDTQYF